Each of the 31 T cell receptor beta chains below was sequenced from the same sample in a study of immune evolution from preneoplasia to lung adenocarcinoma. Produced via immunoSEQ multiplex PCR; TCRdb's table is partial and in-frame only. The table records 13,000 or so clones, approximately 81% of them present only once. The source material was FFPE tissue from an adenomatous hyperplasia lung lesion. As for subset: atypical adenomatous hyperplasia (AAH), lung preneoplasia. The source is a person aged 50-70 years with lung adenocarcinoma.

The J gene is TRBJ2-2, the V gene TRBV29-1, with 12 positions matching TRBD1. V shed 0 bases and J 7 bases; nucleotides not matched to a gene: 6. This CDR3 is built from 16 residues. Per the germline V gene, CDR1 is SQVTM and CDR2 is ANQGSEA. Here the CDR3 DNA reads TGCAGCGTTGAAGACCGGGGACAGGGGGCGCTCGGGGAGCTGTTTTTT. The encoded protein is CSVEDRGQGALGELFF.

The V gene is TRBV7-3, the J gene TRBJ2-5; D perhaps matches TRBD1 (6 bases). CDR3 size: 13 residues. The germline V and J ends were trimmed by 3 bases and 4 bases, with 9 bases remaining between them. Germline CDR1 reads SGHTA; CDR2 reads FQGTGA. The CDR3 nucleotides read TGTGCCAGCAGCTTTGCAGGGGTAGAGACCCAGTACTTC. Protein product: CASSFAGVETQYF.

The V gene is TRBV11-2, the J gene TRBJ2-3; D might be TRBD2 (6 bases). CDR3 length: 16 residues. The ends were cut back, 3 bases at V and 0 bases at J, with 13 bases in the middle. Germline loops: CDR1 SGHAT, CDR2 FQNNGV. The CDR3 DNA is TGTGCCAGCAGCTTTTATAGCGGCACAAGCACAGATACGCAGTATTTT. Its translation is CASSFYSGTSTDTQYF.

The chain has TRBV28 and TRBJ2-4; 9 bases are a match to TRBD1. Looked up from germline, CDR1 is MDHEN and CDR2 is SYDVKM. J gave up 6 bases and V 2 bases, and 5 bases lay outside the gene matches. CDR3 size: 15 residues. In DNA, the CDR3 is TGTGCCAGCAGTTTAGCGGGACAGGGTGGAAACATTCAGTACTTC. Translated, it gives CASSLAGQGGNIQYF. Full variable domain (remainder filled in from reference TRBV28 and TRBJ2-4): DVKVTQSSRYLVKRTGEKVFLECVQDMDHENMFWYRQDPGLGLRLIYFSYDVKMKEKGDIPEGYSVSREKKERFSLILESASTNQTSMYLCASSLAGQGGNIQYFGAGTRLSVL.

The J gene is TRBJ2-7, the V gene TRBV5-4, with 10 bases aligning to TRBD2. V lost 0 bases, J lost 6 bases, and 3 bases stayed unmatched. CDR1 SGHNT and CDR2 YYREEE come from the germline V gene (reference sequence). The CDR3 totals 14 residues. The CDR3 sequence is CASSLEASGGEQYF. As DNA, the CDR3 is TGTGCCAGCAGCTTGGAAGCTAGCGGGGGCGAGCAGTACTTC.

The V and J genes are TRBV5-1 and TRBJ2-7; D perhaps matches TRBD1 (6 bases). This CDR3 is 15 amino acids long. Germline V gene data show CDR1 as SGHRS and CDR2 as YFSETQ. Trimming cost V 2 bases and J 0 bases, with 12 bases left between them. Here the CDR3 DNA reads TGCGCCAGCAGCTTATTACAGGGTGGCTCCTACGAGCAGTACTTC. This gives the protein CASSLLQGGSYEQYF. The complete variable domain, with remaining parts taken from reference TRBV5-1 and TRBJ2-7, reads KAGVTQTPRYLIKTRGQQVTLSCSPISGHRSVSWYQQTPGQGLQFLFEYFSETQRNKGNFPGRFSGRQFSNSRSEMNVSTLELGDSALYLCASSLLQGGSYEQYFGPGTRLTVT.

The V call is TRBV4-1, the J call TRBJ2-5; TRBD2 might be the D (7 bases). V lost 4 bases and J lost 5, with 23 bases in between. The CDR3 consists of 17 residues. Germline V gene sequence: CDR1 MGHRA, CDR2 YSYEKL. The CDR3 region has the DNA TGCGCCAGCAGCCCTCCCGGAGGGGGGGAAGCTCGGGAGACCCAGTACTTC. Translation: CASSPPGGGEARETQYF.

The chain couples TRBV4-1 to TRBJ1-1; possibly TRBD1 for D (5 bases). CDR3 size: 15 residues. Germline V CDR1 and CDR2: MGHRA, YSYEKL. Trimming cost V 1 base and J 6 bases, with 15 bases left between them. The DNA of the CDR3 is TGCGCCAGCAGCCAAGGGCTGCACAGGCCTCCTGAAGCTTTCTTT. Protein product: CASSQGLHRPPEAFF.

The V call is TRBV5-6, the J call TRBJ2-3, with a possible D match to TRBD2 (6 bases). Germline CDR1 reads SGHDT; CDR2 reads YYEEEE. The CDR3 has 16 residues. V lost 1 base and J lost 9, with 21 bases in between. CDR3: CASSLSGFARDGTQYF. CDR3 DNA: TGTGCCAGCAGCTTGTCAGGATTTGCGCGGGATGGCACGCAGTATTTT.

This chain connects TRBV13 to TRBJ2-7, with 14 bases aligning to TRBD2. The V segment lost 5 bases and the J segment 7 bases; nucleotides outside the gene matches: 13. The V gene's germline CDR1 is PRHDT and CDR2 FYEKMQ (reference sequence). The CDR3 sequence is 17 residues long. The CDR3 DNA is TGTGCCAGCAGCCTGAGGGGACTAGCGGGAGTGGTAGGGGAGCAGTACTTC. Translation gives CASSLRGLAGVVGEQYF.

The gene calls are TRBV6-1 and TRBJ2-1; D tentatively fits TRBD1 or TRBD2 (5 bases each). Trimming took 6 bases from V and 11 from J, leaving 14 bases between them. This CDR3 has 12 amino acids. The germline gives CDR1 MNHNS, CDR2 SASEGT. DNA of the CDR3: TGTGCCAGCAGCGATGGCAGGGAGAAGCAGTTCTTC. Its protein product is CASSDGREKQFF.

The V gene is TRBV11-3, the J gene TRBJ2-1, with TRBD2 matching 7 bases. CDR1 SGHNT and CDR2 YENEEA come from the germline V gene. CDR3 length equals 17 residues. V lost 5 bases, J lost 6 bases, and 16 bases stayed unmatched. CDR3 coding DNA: TGTGCCAGCAGCCCAGGTCTTAGGCTAGCGGCCCTCAATGAGCAGTTCTTC. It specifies CASSPGLRLAALNEQFF.

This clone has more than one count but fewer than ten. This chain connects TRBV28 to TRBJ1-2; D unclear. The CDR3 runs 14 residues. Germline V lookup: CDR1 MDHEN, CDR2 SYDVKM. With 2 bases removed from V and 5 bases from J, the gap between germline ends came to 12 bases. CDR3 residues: CASSLGARLYGYTF. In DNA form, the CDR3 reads TGTGCCAGCAGTTTAGGCGCACGTCTTTATGGCTACACCTTC.

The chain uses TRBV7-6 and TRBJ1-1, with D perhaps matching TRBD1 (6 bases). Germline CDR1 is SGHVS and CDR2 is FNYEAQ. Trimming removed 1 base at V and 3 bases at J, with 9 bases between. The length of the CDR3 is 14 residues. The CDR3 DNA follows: TGTGCCAGCAGCTTAGGTCGGACAGACACTGAAGCTTTCTTT. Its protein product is CASSLGRTDTEAFF. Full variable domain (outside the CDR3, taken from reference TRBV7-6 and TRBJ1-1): GAGVSQSPRYKVTKRGQDVALRCDPISGHVSLYWYRQALGQGPEFLTYFNYEAQQDKSGLPNDRFSAERPEGSISTLTIQRTEQRDSAMYRCASSLGRTDTEAFFGQGTRLTVV.

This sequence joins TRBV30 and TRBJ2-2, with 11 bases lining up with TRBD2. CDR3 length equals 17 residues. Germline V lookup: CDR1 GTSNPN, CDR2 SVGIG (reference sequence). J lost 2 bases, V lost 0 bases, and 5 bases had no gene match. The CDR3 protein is CAWSVISGRANTGELFF. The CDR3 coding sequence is TGTGCCTGGAGTGTAATTAGCGGGAGGGCTAACACCGGGGAGCTGTTTTTT.

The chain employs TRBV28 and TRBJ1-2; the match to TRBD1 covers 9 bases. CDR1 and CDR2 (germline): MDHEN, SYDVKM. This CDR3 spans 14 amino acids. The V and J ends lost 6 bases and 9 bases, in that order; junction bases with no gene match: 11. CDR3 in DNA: TGTGCCAGCAGCTCCAGCCGACAGGGGGGGAGCTACACCTTC. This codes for CASSSSRQGGSYTF.

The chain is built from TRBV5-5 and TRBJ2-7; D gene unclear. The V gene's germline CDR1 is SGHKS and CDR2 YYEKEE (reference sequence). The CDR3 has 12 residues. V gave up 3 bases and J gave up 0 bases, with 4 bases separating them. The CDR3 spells CASSYSSYEQYF. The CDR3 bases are TGTGCCAGCAGCTATAGCTCCTACGAGCAGTACTTC.

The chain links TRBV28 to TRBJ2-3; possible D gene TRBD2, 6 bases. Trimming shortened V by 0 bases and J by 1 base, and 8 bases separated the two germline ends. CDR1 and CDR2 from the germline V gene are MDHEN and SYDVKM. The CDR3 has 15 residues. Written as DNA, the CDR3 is TGTGCCAGCAGTTTATGGGGCGGGGGCACAGATACGCAGTATTTT. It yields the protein CASSLWGGGTDTQYF.

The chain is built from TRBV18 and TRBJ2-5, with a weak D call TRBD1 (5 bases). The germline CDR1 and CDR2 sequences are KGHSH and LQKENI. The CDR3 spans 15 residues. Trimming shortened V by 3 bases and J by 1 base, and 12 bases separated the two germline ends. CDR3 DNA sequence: TGTGCCAGCTCACCCGGCAGGGCTCGCCAAGAGACCCAGTACTTC. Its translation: CASSPGRARQETQYF.

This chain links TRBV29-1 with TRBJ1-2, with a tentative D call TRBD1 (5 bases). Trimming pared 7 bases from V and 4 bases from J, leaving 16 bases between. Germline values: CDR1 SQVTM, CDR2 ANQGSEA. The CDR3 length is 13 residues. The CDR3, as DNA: TGCAGCGACGTTAGAGGGGATGGCTATGGCTACACCTTC. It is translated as CSDVRGDGYGYTF. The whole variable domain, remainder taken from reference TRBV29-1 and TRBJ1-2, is SAVISQKPSRDICQRGTSLTIQCQVDSQVTMMFWYRQQPGQSLTLIATANQGSEATYESGFVIDKFPISRPNLTFSTLTVSNMSPEDSSIYLCSDVRGDGYGYTFGSGTRLTVV.

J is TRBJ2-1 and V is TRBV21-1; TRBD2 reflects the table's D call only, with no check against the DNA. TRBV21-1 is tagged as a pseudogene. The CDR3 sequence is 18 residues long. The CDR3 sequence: CASSPFSGAAGGPNEQFF. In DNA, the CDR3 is TGTGCCAGCAGCCCCTTCAGCGGAGCAGCGGGAGGGCCTAATGAGCAGTTCTTC.

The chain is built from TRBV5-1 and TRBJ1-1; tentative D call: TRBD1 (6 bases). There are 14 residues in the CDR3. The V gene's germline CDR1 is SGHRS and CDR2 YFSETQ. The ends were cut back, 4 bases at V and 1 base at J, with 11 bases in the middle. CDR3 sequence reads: CASSTQGSNTEAFF. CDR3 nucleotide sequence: TGCGCCAGCAGCACACAGGGCTCGAACACTGAAGCTTTCTTT.

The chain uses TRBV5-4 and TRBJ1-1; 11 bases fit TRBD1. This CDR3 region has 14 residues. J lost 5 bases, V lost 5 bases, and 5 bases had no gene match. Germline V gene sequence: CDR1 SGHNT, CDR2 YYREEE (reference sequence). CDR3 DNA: TGTGCCAGCAGGCCCGGGGACAGGGGGACTGAAGCTTTCTTT. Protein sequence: CASRPGDRGTEAFF.

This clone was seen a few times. Here the CDR3 reads CAIPGIHEQYF. The CDR3 DNA is TGTGCCATCCCGGGGATCCACGAGCAGTACTTC. This chain connects TRBV10-3 to TRBJ2-7, with TRBD2 as a possible D gene (5 bases). V shed 8 bases and J shed 5 bases, with 10 bases lying between them. Germline V gene sequence: CDR1 ENHRY, CDR2 SYGVKD. The CDR3 is made up of 11 amino acids.

The CDR3: CASSPGDSYNEQFF. DNA of the CDR3: TGTGCCAGCAGCCCCGGTGACTCCTACAATGAGCAGTTCTTC. The chain uses TRBV4-2 and TRBJ2-1; D not resolved. Trimming removed 4 bases at V and 0 bases at J, with 7 bases between. This CDR3 is built from 14 residues. CDR1 and CDR2 (germline): LGHNA, YNFKEQ.

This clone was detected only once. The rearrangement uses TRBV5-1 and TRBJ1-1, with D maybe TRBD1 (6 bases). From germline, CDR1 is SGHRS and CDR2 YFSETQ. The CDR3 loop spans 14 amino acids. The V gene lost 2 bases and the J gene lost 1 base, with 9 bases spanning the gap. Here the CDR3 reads CASSLQGWNTEAFF. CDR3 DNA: TGCGCCAGCAGCTTACAGGGCTGGAACACTGAAGCTTTCTTT.

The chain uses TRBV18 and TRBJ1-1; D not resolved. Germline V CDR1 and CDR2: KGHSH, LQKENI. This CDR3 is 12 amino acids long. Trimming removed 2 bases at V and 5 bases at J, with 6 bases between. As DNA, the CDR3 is TGTGCCAGCTCACCAATCACGACTGAAGCTTTCTTT. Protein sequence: CASSPITTEAFF.

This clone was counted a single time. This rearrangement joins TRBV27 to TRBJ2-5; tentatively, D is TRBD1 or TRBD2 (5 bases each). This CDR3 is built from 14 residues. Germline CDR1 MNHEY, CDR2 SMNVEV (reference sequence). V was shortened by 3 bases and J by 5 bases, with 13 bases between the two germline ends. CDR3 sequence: CASSLRAWGETQYF. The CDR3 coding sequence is TGTGCCAGCAGTTTGAGAGCCTGGGGGGAGACCCAGTACTTC.

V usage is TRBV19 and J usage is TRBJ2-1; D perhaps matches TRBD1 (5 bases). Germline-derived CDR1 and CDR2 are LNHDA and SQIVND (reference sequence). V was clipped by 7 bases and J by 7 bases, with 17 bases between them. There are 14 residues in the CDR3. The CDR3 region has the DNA TGTGCCAGTACGAGAACAGGTGGTAGAAATGAGCAGTTCTTC. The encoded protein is CASTRTGGRNEQFF.

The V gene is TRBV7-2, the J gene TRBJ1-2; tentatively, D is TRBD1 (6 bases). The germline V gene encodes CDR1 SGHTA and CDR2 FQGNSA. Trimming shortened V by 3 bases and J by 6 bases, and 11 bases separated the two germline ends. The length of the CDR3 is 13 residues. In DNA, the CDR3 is TGTGCCAGCAGCTTTGGACAGTCCGATGGCTACACCTTC. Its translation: CASSFGQSDGYTF.

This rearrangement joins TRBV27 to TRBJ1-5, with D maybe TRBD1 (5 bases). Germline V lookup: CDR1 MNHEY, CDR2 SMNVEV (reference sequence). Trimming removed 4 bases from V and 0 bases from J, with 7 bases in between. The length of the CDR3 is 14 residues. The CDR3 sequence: CASSYRYSNQPQHF. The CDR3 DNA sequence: TGTGCCAGCAGTTACAGGTATAGCAATCAGCCCCAGCATTTT.